The TCR beta chain under discussion was sequenced for a study of shared clonotypes between healthy human individuals. Regarding the study as a whole: Larger richness was generally estimated for naive than memory subsets.

TCRdb's table, derived via immunoSEQ multiplex PCR, lists solely in-frame clones and lacks some. The sample has a few million clones, more than 90% seen once. The germline gives CDR1 SGHNT, CDR2 YENEEA. CDR3 length equals 15 residues. V was trimmed by 6 bases and J by 2 bases, leaving 13 bases between them. A remark on this clone: No antigen is known for it.

V gene TRBV11-3 combines with J gene TRBJ2-2, with a weak D call TRBD2 (6 bases). Material for sequencing was naive CD4+ T cells sorted from blood. Noted subset: CD45RA+ positively selected. The source is a young man in good health. This CDR3 reads CASRGRRGNTGELFF. CDR3 bases: TGTGCCAGCAGAGGGCGGCGGGGAAACACCGGGGAGCTGTTTTTT.